One sample yielded the 31 T cell receptor beta chains listed below, sequenced in a study of spatial heterogeneity in lung cancer. Findings of the study overall: Tracking of tumor mutation counts was seen in expanded intratumoral alpha and beta TCR counts.

The antigens these receptors bind are not known. TCRdb analysed the 5' RACE reads with MiXCR anew, one entry per CDR3 protein. The data show about 14,000 distinct CDR3 sequences, approximately 4.5% seen once. Sample time point: sample taken at primary tumor resection. Sequences were derived from lung tumor tissue, sampled at surgery. Receptors originate from a female donor with early-stage non-small cell lung cancer.

This clonotype was recorded many times. Because the library targeted alpha chains, this beta chain is an off-target read whose size means little. The chain couples TRBV3-1 to TRBJ2-3; D remains unclear. Germline V gives CDR1 LGHDT, CDR2 YNNKEL (reference sequence). The V end was cut by 4 bases, the J end by 2 bases, with 7 bases between. The CDR3 has 13 amino acids. The CDR3 reads CASSRPPTDTQYF. The CDR3 DNA sequence: TGTGCCAGCAGCCGCCCCCCCACAGATACGCAGTATTTT.

There are many counts of this clonotype. Being off target in a library aimed at alpha chains, this beta chain has a size of little meaning. The gene calls are TRBV7-3 and TRBJ2-5; D is tentatively TRBD1 or TRBD2 (5 bases each). Trimming cost V 2 bases and J 5 bases, with 12 bases left between them. The CDR3 consists of 14 residues. Germline lookup yields CDR1 SGHTA and CDR2 FQGTGA. The DNA for the CDR3 is TGTGCCAGCAGCTTACTGGGACGCGTGGAGACCCAGTACTTC. It encodes CASSLLGRVETQYF.

This clonotype was seen many times. A library made for alpha chains picked up this beta chain off target, so its size means little. This chain uses TRBV14 with TRBJ1-2; possible D gene TRBD1, 5 bases. The V gene's germline CDR1 is SGHDN and CDR2 FVKESK. The CDR3 sequence is 13 residues long. V dropped 5 bases and J dropped 4 bases, with 11 bases sitting between them. DNA for the CDR3: TGTGCCAGCAGCTCGACAGTTACCTATGGCTACACCTTC. Residues: CASSSTVTYGYTF.

Many counts were recorded for this clonotype. The library was designed around alpha chains, so this beta chain is a stray read whose abundance carries little weight. The rearrangement uses TRBV20-1 and TRBJ1-6; D remains unclear. From germline, CDR1 is DFQATT and CDR2 SNEGSKA (reference sequence). CDR3 length equals 13 residues. V was clipped by 3 bases and J by 3 bases, with 6 bases between them. Here the CDR3 reads CSARTDYNSPLHF. The CDR3 DNA is TGCAGTGCTAGGACGGACTATAATTCACCCCTCCACTTT.

This clonotype was counted at least ten times. This beta chain represents an off-target read in a library built for alpha chains; its size is of limited meaning. The J gene is TRBJ2-3, the V gene TRBV20-1, with 11 bases that match TRBD2. The CDR3 sequence is 15 residues long. V lost 1 base to trimming and J lost 5 bases; unmatched junction nucleotides: 5. The germline CDR1 and CDR2 sequences are DFQATT and SNEGSKA (reference sequence). CDR3 DNA sequence: TGCAGTGCTAGAGCTAGCGGGGGGCCACTAGATACGCAGTATTTT. Its translation: CSARASGGPLDTQYF.

This clonotype was observed many times. As an off-target read in a library built for alpha chains, this beta chain has a frequency of little significance. V and J are TRBV2 and TRBJ2-5; the match to TRBD1 covers 9 bases. The CDR3 covers 15 residues. Looked up from germline, CDR1 is SNHLY and CDR2 is FYNNEI. V dropped 8 bases and J dropped 1; count of bases not matched to a gene: 8. CDR3 in amino acids: CASSRTGASQETQYF. CDR3 DNA sequence: TGTGCCAGCTCGAGGACAGGGGCTTCCCAAGAGACCCAGTACTTC.

This clonotype was observed at least ten times. In a library made to pick up alpha chains, this beta chain is a stray read with a size that means little. V and J are TRBV20-1 and TRBJ1-4, with a possible D match to TRBD1 (5 bases). CDR3 length: 13 amino acids. Germline V CDR1 and CDR2: DFQATT, SNEGSKA (reference sequence). V dropped 6 bases and J dropped 6 bases, with 14 bases sitting between them. The CDR3 protein is CSARTGTDEKLFF. In DNA form, the CDR3 reads TGCAGTGCGAGGACGGGGACGGATGAAAAACTGTTTTTT.

This clonotype was detected ten times or more. The library was designed around alpha chains, so this beta chain is a stray read whose abundance carries little weight. This chain uses TRBV7-9 with TRBJ1-1; D call uncertain. CDR1 is SEHNR and CDR2 is FQNEAQ in the germline V gene (reference sequence). The CDR3 runs to 14 residues. Trimming left V 1 base short and J 0 bases short, with 6 bases between. CDR3 sequence: CASSLGTVNTEAFF. The CDR3 bases are TGTGCCAGCAGCTTAGGAACAGTGAACACTGAAGCTTTCTTT.

This clonotype was picked up many times. This beta chain turned up in a library designed for alpha chains; as an off-target read, its abundance says little. This chain joins TRBV12-3 or TRBV12-4 and TRBJ2-7, with D unclear. V was shortened by 6 bases and J by 6 bases, with 12 bases between the two germline ends. The CDR3 covers 12 residues. The CDR3 region has the DNA TGTGCCAGCAGCCCTTCGTCGGTCGAGCAGTACTTC. It specifies CASSPSSVEQYF.

In regard to this clonotype: Possible read error: a much larger clone is one base away. This beta chain slipped into a library made for alpha chains as a stray read, so its size is not meaningful. This chain uses TRBV6-5 with TRBJ2-3, with D perhaps being TRBD1 or TRBD2 (5 bases each). V was clipped by 5 bases and J by 5 bases, with 14 bases between them. Germline assignment: CDR1 MNHEY and CDR2 SVGAGI. This CDR3 has 14 amino acids. The CDR3 is CASSLEGQGDTQYF. The CDR3, as DNA: TGTGCCAGCAGTCTCGAGGGGCAGGGAGATACGCAGTATTTT.

The table lists this clonotype with many counts. This beta chain is a stray read from a library made for alpha chains; its abundance is not meaningful. The J gene is TRBJ2-7, the V gene TRBV4-1, with D perhaps matching TRBD1 or TRBD2 (5 bases each). The length of the CDR3 is 16 residues. Looked up from germline, CDR1 is MGHRA and CDR2 is YSYEKL. V was trimmed by 1 base and J by 1 base, leaving 14 bases between them. In nucleotides, the CDR3 is TGCGCCAGCAGCCAAGTGGGACGGTGGGAGTCCTACGAGCAGTACTTC. Translating gives CASSQVGRWESYEQYF.

By share, this clonotype counts as medium-sized (0.01 to 0.1%). Since it is a stray read in a library aimed at alpha chains, this beta chain has a size that is not meaningful. The chain has TRBV20-1 and TRBJ1-3; D gene uncertain. The CDR3 loop spans 13 amino acids. Trimming pared 6 bases from V and 6 bases from J, leaving 15 bases between. Germline CDR1 reads DFQATT; CDR2 reads SNEGSKA (reference sequence). Written as DNA, the CDR3 is TGCAGTGCCCCCGTGGGAACCGAAAACACCATATATTTT. The encoded protein is CSAPVGTENTIYF.

This clonotype was observed many times. This beta chain is an unintended read in a library built for alpha chains; its size means little. The chain combines TRBV7-6 with TRBJ2-5; 7 bases line up with TRBD2. This CDR3 comprises 17 residues. CDR1 SGHVS and CDR2 FNYEAQ come from the germline V gene. Trimming removed 3 bases from V and 4 bases from J; junction bases left unmatched: 14. The CDR3 spells CASSLEPAGEYSETQYF. The CDR3 region has the DNA TGTGCCAGCAGCTTGGAACCGGCGGGGGAATACTCAGAGACCCAGTACTTC. Combining the CDR3 with reference TRBV7-6 and TRBJ2-5 gives the whole variable domain GAGVSQSPRYKVTKRGQDVALRCDPISGHVSLYWYRQALGQGPEFLTYFNYEAQQDKSGLPNDRFSAERPEGSISTLTIQRTEQRDSAMYRCASSLEPAGEYSETQYFGPGTRLLVL.

Of note for this clonotype: Little can be read into the size of this beta chain, an off-target read in a library designed for alpha chains. This sequence joins TRBV4-1 and TRBJ1-2; 7 nucleotides match TRBD1. The germline V gene encodes CDR1 MGHRA and CDR2 YSYEKL. The V and J ends lost 0 bases and 6 bases, in that order; junction bases with no gene match: 4. This CDR3 contains 14 residues. The CDR3 is CASSQDGQVDGYTF. DNA of the CDR3: TGCGCCAGCAGCCAAGACGGACAGGTCGATGGCTACACCTTC.

This clonotype was detected many times. Because the library targeted alpha chains, this beta chain is an off-target read whose size means little. CDR3 bases: TGCAGTGCTAGGCGGGGGGCCGCGTCCTACGAGCAGTACTTC. Its protein product is CSARRGAASYEQYF. The J gene is TRBJ2-7, the V gene TRBV20-1, with 8 positions matching TRBD2. Trimming cost V 3 bases and J 1 base; bases outside gene matches: 5. This CDR3 has 14 amino acids. Germline loops: CDR1 DFQATT, CDR2 SNEGSKA (reference sequence).

This clonotype was observed a single time. One junction end does not reproduce the germline sequence, and a read error may be involved. This beta chain is an unintended read in a library built for alpha chains; its size means little. The chain recombines TRBV28 with TRBJ2-4; 9 positions agree with TRBD1. CDR3 length: 14 amino acids. The germline CDR1 and CDR2 sequences are MDHEN and SYDVKM. CDR3: CAGSPGTGINIQYF. The DNA for the CDR3 is TGTGCCGGCAGTCCTGGGACAGGGATAAACATTCAGTACTTC.

This clonotype occurred many times. This beta chain represents an off-target read in a library built for alpha chains; its size is of limited meaning. V usage is TRBV5-1 and J usage is TRBJ2-3; D is unclear. Deletions cut 7 bases from V and 6 bases from J, with 18 bases between. Per germline, CDR1 SGHRS and CDR2 YFSETQ. This CDR3 has 14 residues. The CDR3 spells CASGNRSPSDTQYF. The CDR3 region has the DNA TGCGCCAGCGGTAATCGGTCCCCAAGCGATACGCAGTATTTT.

By proportion, this clonotype is medium-sized. This beta chain was picked up by a library intended for alpha chains and is off target, so its count carries little meaning. The chain joins TRBV5-1 to TRBJ1-2, with TRBD1 identical over 8 bases. Looked up from germline, CDR1 is SGHRS and CDR2 is YFSETQ. This CDR3 has 14 residues. V shed 2 bases and J 6 bases; nucleotides not matched to a gene: 6. CDR3 residues: CASSFSQGEDGYTF. CDR3 nucleotides: TGCGCCAGCAGCTTCTCACAGGGGGAGGATGGCTACACCTTC.

Judged by abundance, this clonotype is medium-sized (0.01 to 0.1%). Within a library made for alpha chains, this beta chain is off target, and its count is uninformative. The CDR3 coding sequence is TGTGCCAGCAGCTCCTCTAGCGGGGAAGACAATGAGCAGTTCTTC. Translation gives CASSSSSGEDNEQFF. The chain joins TRBV5-4 to TRBJ2-1, with 9 bases fitting TRBD2. CDR3 size: 15 residues. Germline V CDR1 and CDR2: SGHNT, YYREEE (reference sequence). Trimming removed 3 bases from V and 5 bases from J; junction bases left unmatched: 6. Filled out from reference TRBV5-4 and TRBJ2-1, the complete variable domain reads ETGVTQSPTHLIKTRGQQVTLRCSSQSGHNTVSWYQQALGQGPQFIFQYYREEENGRGNFPPRFSGLQFPNYSSELNVNALELDDSALYLCASSSSSGEDNEQFFGPGTRLTVL.

This clonotype was counted at least ten times. For a library built for alpha chains, this beta chain is a stray read; little rests on its size. The genes are TRBV30 and TRBJ1-4; D remains unclear. The CDR3 consists of 13 residues. Looked up from germline, CDR1 is GTSNPN and CDR2 is SVGIG (reference sequence). The germline V and J ends were trimmed by 1 base and 7 bases, with 10 bases remaining between them. The CDR3 loop reads CAWSGDVAEKLFF. The CDR3, as DNA: TGTGCCTGGAGTGGGGATGTGGCTGAAAAACTGTTTTTT.

This clonotype was found many times. This beta chain is a stray read from a library made for alpha chains; its abundance is not meaningful. The chain has TRBV6-1 and TRBJ2-3; a weak D match, TRBD1 (6 bases). CDR3 length: 14 residues. V dropped 7 bases and J dropped 2 bases, with 13 bases sitting between them. The germline V gene encodes CDR1 MNHNS and CDR2 SASEGT. The CDR3 loop is CASNLQGHTDTQYF. CDR3 sequence (DNA): TGTGCCAGCAACCTACAGGGCCACACAGATACGCAGTATTTT.

Many counts were recorded for this clonotype. This beta chain was picked up by a library intended for alpha chains and is off target, so its count carries little meaning. This sequence joins TRBV30 and TRBJ1-6, with D unresolved. The CDR3 covers 13 residues. Between the trimmed V and J ends, which lost 2 bases and 11 bases, there was a span of 13 bases. Germline V CDR1 and CDR2: GTSNPN, SVGIG (reference sequence). CDR3 coding DNA: TGTGCCTGGAGTCCCAGCTTTGAAACACCCCTCCACTTT. Translation gives CAWSPSFETPLHF.

At least ten counts were recorded for this clonotype. This beta chain appears as a stray read in a library generated for alpha chains; its size is not informative. The rearrangement joins TRBV2 to TRBJ1-2; unclear D gene. The CDR3 extends over 12 amino acids. Germline V gene lookup returns CDR1 SNHLY and CDR2 FYNNEI. V was clipped by 3 bases and J by 5 bases, with 7 bases between them. The DNA for the CDR3 is TGTGCCAGCAGTGAGAGCGGGTATGGCTACACCTTC. Protein product: CASSESGYGYTF.

This clonotype was recorded many times. Within a library made for alpha chains, this beta chain is off target, and its count is uninformative. The chain couples TRBV7-3 to TRBJ2-2; D is ambiguous. The CDR3 contains 15 residues. Germline lookup yields CDR1 SGHTA and CDR2 FQGTGA. The V and J ends lost 0 bases and 7 bases respectively, with 12 bases between them. The CDR3 loop is CASSLTGLGNGELFF. The CDR3 nucleotides are TGTGCCAGCAGCTTAACGGGGTTGGGTAACGGGGAGCTGTTTTTT.

This clonotype was seen a handful of times. The library was prepared for alpha chains; this beta chain is a stray read, so its frequency means little. The chain links TRBV6-5 to TRBJ2-7; TRBD1 matches at 7 bases. Germline assignment: CDR1 MNHEY and CDR2 SVGAGI. CDR3 length: 15 residues. With 8 bases clipped from V and 7 bases from J, the junction kept 17 bases outside the gene matches. DNA for the CDR3: TGTGCCAGCGGTACGGCCGGGACAGCTTGGGGGGAGCAGTACTTC. This sequence encodes CASGTAGTAWGEQYF.

This clonotype has at least ten counts. This beta chain is an off-target read within a library intended for alpha chains, so its frequency means little. The rearrangement uses TRBV5-5 and TRBJ2-5; TRBD2 is a possible D gene (7 bases). The V and J ends lost 4 bases and 4 bases respectively, with 20 bases between them. CDR1 is SGHKS and CDR2 is YYEKEE in the germline V gene (reference sequence). The CDR3 contains 16 residues. As DNA, the CDR3 is TGTGCCAGCAGCCCCAGGGAGGGGGGCCTGACAGAGACCCAGTACTTC. This sequence encodes CASSPREGGLTETQYF.

This clonotype was seen many times. Being off target in a library aimed at alpha chains, this beta chain has a size of little meaning. The genes are TRBV6-6 and TRBJ2-4; D is unresolved. The CDR3 is 11 residues long. Trimming stripped 5 bases from V and 3 bases from J, with 2 bases between. Germline assignment: CDR1 MNHNY and CDR2 SVGAGI (reference sequence). CDR3 sequence reads: CASSHKNIQYF. The CDR3, as DNA: TGTGCCAGCAGTCACAAAAACATTCAGTACTTC.

This clonotype was detected only a few times. This beta chain represents an off-target read in a library built for alpha chains; its size is of limited meaning. CDR3 coding DNA: TGCGCCAGCAGCCAAGTAGTAGGGGCCCGCCCTTGGGCGAACACAGATACGCAGTATTTT. It encodes CASSQVVGARPWANTDTQYF. J is TRBJ2-3 and V is TRBV4-1; weak D call: TRBD1 (5 bases). The CDR3 is 20 residues long. The germline V gene has CDR1 MGHRA and CDR2 YSYEKL. Trimming removed 1 base from V and 2 bases from J, with 25 bases in between.

Judged by abundance, this clonotype is medium-sized. As an off-target read in a library built for alpha chains, this beta chain has a frequency of little significance. The rearrangement uses TRBV6-1 and TRBJ2-3; D possibly corresponds to TRBD2 (6 bases). V dropped 6 bases and J dropped 5 bases, with 12 bases sitting between them. Germline V lookup: CDR1 MNHNS, CDR2 SASEGT. This CDR3 has 13 residues. For the CDR3, the DNA is TGTGCCAGCAGGCTCCAGGGAGGAGATACGCAGTATTTT. It translates to CASRLQGGDTQYF.

In this sample, this clonotype turned up many times. A library made for alpha chains picked up this beta chain off target, so its size means little. The chain carries TRBV28 and TRBJ2-3, with 9 bases that match TRBD2. Germline trimming cut 3 bases from V and 4 bases from J; bases unmatched to any gene: 5. Germline-derived CDR1 and CDR2 are MDHEN and SYDVKM. The CDR3 is 15 residues long. The CDR3 coding sequence is TGTGCCAGCAGTTTGAAAATAGCGGGGGCAGATACGCAGTATTTT. Amino acid sequence: CASSLKIAGADTQYF.

This clonotype was observed many times. Compared with germline, one end of the junction differs, possibly owing to a read error. As an off-target read in a library built for alpha chains, this beta chain has a frequency of little significance. The gene calls are TRBV20-1 and TRBJ2-7; D is unresolved. In germline, CDR1 is DFQATT, CDR2 SNEGSKA (reference sequence). CDR3 length: 14 amino acids. CDR3 region: CSVRVGQVPYEQYF. In nucleotides, the CDR3 is TGCAGTGTTAGAGTCGGCCAGGTACCCTACGAGCAGTACTTC.